The 10 T cell receptor beta chains below come from one sample, sequenced in a study of identical twins. MiXCR was run by TCRdb on the 5' RACE reads, yielding one entry per CDR3 protein. Of approximately 620,000 distinct CDR3 sequences listed, 8.6% are singletons. Separately, the same data were catalogued under a study of yellow fever vaccine responses in identical twins.

Input material: PBMCs. The receptors shown here come from a woman aged 18-29 years in good health.

Regarding this clonotype: Relative to the germline gene, one junction end is altered; a read error may explain this. The J gene is TRBJ1-2, the V gene TRBV6-1; D may be TRBD1 (6 bases). The length of the CDR3 is 15 residues. CDR1 is MNHNS, CDR2 SASEGT, per germline. The DNA for the CDR3 is TGTGCCAGCAGGGAAGACAGGTCCCATAACTATGGCTACACCTTC. Amino acids: CASREDRSHNYGYTF.

This chain uses TRBV20-1 with TRBJ2-3, with 10 bases aligning to TRBD2. This CDR3 is built from 19 residues. Looked up from germline, CDR1 is DFQATT and CDR2 is SNEGSKA (reference sequence). The ends lost 6 bases at V and 1 base at J; junction bases unmatched: 19. The CDR3 DNA follows: TGCAGTGCCTTAACCCTAACCCCGGGACTAGCGAAGGGCACAGATACGCAGTATTTT. It is translated as CSALTLTPGLAKGTDTQYF.

V gene TRBV11-1 combines with J gene TRBJ2-5; 7 bases fit TRBD1. Trimming removed 1 base from V and 1 base from J; junction bases left unmatched: 12. The CDR3 loop spans 18 amino acids. In germline, CDR1 is SGHAT, CDR2 FQDESV (reference sequence). The CDR3 sequence is CASSLDLRQGDFQETQYF. CDR3 nucleotides: TGTGCCAGCAGCTTAGATTTGAGACAGGGAGATTTCCAAGAGACCCAGTACTTC.

In its sample, this clonotype was seen a few times. The chain recombines TRBV2 with TRBJ1-5, with 9 bases identical to TRBD1. CDR1 is SNHLY and CDR2 is FYNNEI in the germline V gene. CDR3 size: 21 residues. V shed 8 bases and J 0 bases; nucleotides not matched to a gene: 23. CDR3 region: CASGGQGRSGSSGGSNQPQHF. CDR3 coding DNA: TGTGCCAGCGGGGGACAGGGAAGATCTGGGTCGAGCGGGGGTAGCAATCAGCCCCAGCATTTT.

This clonotype showed up many times. The rearrangement uses TRBV7-9 and TRBJ2-1, with a tentative D call TRBD2 (6 bases). Germline V gene sequence: CDR1 SEHNR, CDR2 FQNEAQ (reference sequence). Trimming removed 2 bases from V and 8 bases from J, with 19 bases in between. The length of the CDR3 is 16 residues. The CDR3 spells CASSLPSWGVGDEQFF. CDR3 coding DNA: TGTGCCAGCAGCTTACCTAGCTGGGGGGTTGGGGATGAGCAGTTCTTC. Full variable domain (remainder filled in from reference TRBV7-9 and TRBJ2-1): DTGVSQNPRHKITKRGQNVTFRCDPISEHNRLYWYRQTLGQGPEFLTYFQNEAQLEKSRLLSDRFSAERPKGSFSTLEIQRTEQGDSAMYLCASSLPSWGVGDEQFFGPGTRLTVL.

The V gene is TRBV7-9, the J gene TRBJ2-5; 8 bases line up with TRBD1. The germline V gene encodes CDR1 SEHNR and CDR2 FQNEAQ (reference sequence). The ends lost 4 bases at V and 4 bases at J; junction bases unmatched: 2. The CDR3 totals 13 residues. The CDR3 bases are TGTGCCAGCAGCTATGGACAGGGAGAGACCCAGTACTTC. It is translated as CASSYGQGETQYF.

This clonotype has a handful of counts. This chain links TRBV29-1 with TRBJ1-4; 7 bases align to TRBD1. The CDR3 covers 12 residues. The germline gives CDR1 SQVTM, CDR2 ANQGSEA. The ends lost 4 bases at V and 6 bases at J; junction bases unmatched: 2. In DNA form, the CDR3 reads TGCAGCGTTGGACAGGGAGATGAAAAACTGTTTTTT. This translates into CSVGQGDEKLFF.

This clonotype showed up many times. The CDR3 reads CASSTPQTGGEQYF. CDR3 bases: TGTGCCAGCAGTACCCCTCAGACAGGGGGCGAGCAGTACTTC. The V gene is TRBV6-2 or TRBV6-3, the J gene TRBJ2-7, with 9 bases matching TRBD1. Per the germline V gene, CDR1 is MNHEY and CDR2 is SVGEGT. The CDR3 runs to 14 residues. V lost 5 bases to trimming and J lost 6 bases; unmatched junction nucleotides: 8.

This clonotype was counted many times. V is TRBV10-3 and J is TRBJ2-1; 12 bases align to TRBD2. Trimming cost V 10 bases and J 4 bases; bases outside gene matches: 8. There are 15 residues in the CDR3. The V gene's germline CDR1 is ENHRY and CDR2 SYGVKD. CDR3 in amino acids: CATRPSGGEYNEQFF. The CDR3 DNA sequence: TGTGCCACCCGACCTAGCGGGGGGGAATACAATGAGCAGTTCTTC.

The CDR3 nucleotides are TGTGCCAGCAGCTTCAGGCTAGCGGGAGATCGGGGAGATACGCAGTATTTT. Protein sequence: CASSFRLAGDRGDTQYF. The chain joins TRBV7-2 to TRBJ2-3, with 10 positions matching TRBD2. The germline V gene encodes CDR1 SGHTA and CDR2 FQGNSA. With V trimmed by 3 bases and J by 5 bases, 11 bases remained unmatched. The CDR3 extends over 17 amino acids.